This paragraph covers one T cell receptor (beta chain) sequence. The target antigen is unknown. This sample stems from a study of T cells in pancreatic ductal adenocarcinoma. General observations from the study: Tumor and blood clonality did not differ significantly, about 0.112 versus 0.072.

The table came from immunoSEQ multiplex PCR; TCRdb's copy has only in-frame clones and leaves some out. This table holds around 100,000 clones, 90% to 95% found once. The length of the CDR3 is 15 residues. Germline CDR1 reads MNHEY; CDR2 reads SVGAGI. J gave up 3 bases and V 0 bases, and 2 bases lay outside the gene matches. Surgery without prior neoadjuvant therapy was the treatment of the selected pancreatic ductal adenocarcinoma patients. The TCR was taken from a human donor with pancreatic ductal adenocarcinoma. The chain has TRBV6-5 and TRBJ2-7, with 10 bases identical to TRBD2. Material: PBMCs. The CDR3 spells CASSYSLAGNYEQYF. The CDR3 DNA sequence: TGTGCCAGCAGTTACTCACTAGCGGGAAACTACGAGCAGTACTTC.